These T cell receptor beta chains were read from a single sample in a study of T cell responses to AZD1222 COVID-19 vaccine. Assay used: immunoSEQ multiplex PCR; TCRdb lists only in-frame clones, some missing. The table lists 100,000 or so clones, 88% of them singletons. The sample was peripheral blood, taken on day 0 of AZD1222 vaccination. The origin of the receptors is an adult in good health. The CDR3 runs from the conserved cysteine through the conserved F or W. The order of the fields is V gene, J gene, D gene, clone size, CDR3 DNA, CDR3 protein. D genes are given only for firm matches. Clone size is stated in some rows and not others, as once, few, many or a class when expanded.

>TRBV6-1|TRBJ1-4|-|-
TGTGCCAGCAGTGAAGTGTGGGTTCGAGAAAAACTGTTTTTT
CASSEVWVREKLFF
>TRBV5-1|TRBJ1-4|TRBD1|-
TGCGCCAGCAGCACCAGACAGGGTCGCGGTGAAAAACTGTTTTTT
CASSTRQGRGEKLFF
>TRBV30|TRBJ2-4|TRBD1|-
TGTGCCTGGAGCCACAGGGGGGCCAAAAACATTCAGTACTTC
CAWSHRGAKNIQYF
>TRBV27|TRBJ2-5|TRBD2|-
TGTGCCAGCGGGAAGGGACTAGCCGGAATAGAGACCCAGTACTTC
CASGKGLAGIETQYF
>TRBV4-1|TRBJ1-2|-|-
TGCGCCAGCAGCCAAGAGGTCACAGGCAGAACGCCTAATGGCTACACCTTC
CASSQEVTGRTPNGYTF
>TRBV11-3|TRBJ2-3|-|-
TGTGCCAGCAGCTCTTGGGACTCGGACGCCACAGATACGCAGTATTTT
CASSSWDSDATDTQYF
>TRBV7-9|TRBJ1-1|-|few
TGTGCCAGCACGGAGGTTGACAACACTGAAGCTTTCTTT
CASTEVDNTEAFF
>TRBV29-1|TRBJ1-1|TRBD1|-
TGCAGCGTCCGTAGGGGATCAGGGGGAGGGCCCACTGAAGCTTTCTTT
CSVRRGSGGGPTEAFF
>TRBV5-6|TRBJ2-7|TRBD2|-
TGTGCCAGCAGCTTGGAAGAAAAGGTAGCGGGAAGTTACGAGCAGTACTTC
CASSLEEKVAGSYEQYF
>TRBV15|TRBJ1-5|TRBD1|-
TGTGCCACCATTCCAGACAGGGGTAATCAGCCCCAGCATTTT
CATIPDRGNQPQHF
>TRBV28|TRBJ1-5|-|-
TGTGCCGCAAGGGTTAGCAATCAGCCCCAGCATTTT
CAARVSNQPQHF
>TRBV19|TRBJ2-3|TRBD2|-
TGTGCCAGTAGTATACGGAGCGGGAGCACTAGCACAGATACGCAGTATTTT
CASSIRSGSTSTDTQYF
>TRBV7-2|TRBJ1-1|-|few
TGTGCCAGCAGCTTAGCGCAGGAAACTGAAGCTTTCTTT
CASSLAQETEAFF
>TRBV28|TRBJ2-3|-|once
TGTGCCAGCAGTTTACAGCGTCGAGGGGCGGGTACAGATACGCAGTATTTT
CASSLQRRGAGTDTQYF
>TRBV19|TRBJ1-4|-|-
TGTGCCAGTAGTATAGTCCCCAGGATAACTAATGAAAAACTGTTTTTT
CASSIVPRITNEKLFF
>TRBV21-1|TRBJ1-4|-|-
TGTGCCAGCCTACCAAAAACACGGGAGACAACTAATGAAAAACTGTTTTTT
CASLPKTRETTNEKLFF
>TRBV6-1|TRBJ1-2|TRBD1|-
TGTGCCAGCAGTGAAAATAGGGGGCGACCCGTGTATGGCTACACCTTC
CASSENRGRPVYGYTF
>TRBV5-5|TRBJ1-5|-|-
TGTGCCAGCAGCTGGGGACAAGTCACTAGCAATCAGCCCCAGCATTTT
CASSWGQVTSNQPQHF
>TRBV19|TRBJ1-5|-|-
TGTGCCAGTAGTAAAGGGTTGGATCAGCCCCAGCATTTT
CASSKGLDQPQHF
>TRBV30|TRBJ1-3|-|-
TGTGCCTGGATTCACGCGGGGGGAAACACCATATATTTT
CAWIHAGGNTIYF
>TRBV10-3|TRBJ1-1|TRBD1|-
TGTGCCAGCTCCGGGACAGGGAGCGAGAACACTGAAGCTTTCTTT
CASSGTGSENTEAFF
>TRBV15|TRBJ2-1|-|medium-sized
TGTGCCACCAGCAGAGCCACGGGGTCCTACAATGAGCAGTTCTTC
CATSRATGSYNEQFF
>TRBV19|TRBJ2-3|-|-
TGTGCCAGTAGTATAGGCCCTGGGTCGGATACGCAGTATTTT
CASSIGPGSDTQYF
>TRBV5-1|TRBJ2-1|TRBD1|-
TGCGCCAGCAGCCTACGACAGGGGGCGGCCTATGAGCAGTTCTTC
CASSLRQGAAYEQFF
>TRBV12-2|TRBJ1-4|-|-
TGTGCAAGTCGCTTAGCTAGGCCTCGAGGAGAAAAACTGTTTTTT
CASRLARPRGEKLFF
>TRBV2|TRBJ2-5|TRBD2|-
TGTGCCACTCAGCGGGAGGAGACCCAGTACTTC
CATQREETQYF
>TRBV7-3|TRBJ2-5|-|once
TGTGCCAGCAGCCCAAATGGACAGCATAGAGAGACCCAGTACTTC
CASSPNGQHRETQYF
>TRBV11-2|TRBJ1-2|TRBD1|-
TGTGCCAGCAGCGGTCCGGGACAGGGGTTGGGCTACACCTTC
CASSGPGQGLGYTF
>TRBV11-3|TRBJ2-2|-|-
TGTGCCAGCAGCTTAGAGGGAGGCCACTTTAACACCGGGGAGCTGTTTTTT
CASSLEGGHFNTGELFF
>TRBV4-1|TRBJ2-2|TRBD2|-
TGCGCCAGCAGCCAAGGACTAGCGGGAGTAGCCGGGGAGCTGTTTTTT
CASSQGLAGVAGELFF
>TRBV9|TRBJ1-1|TRBD1|-
TGTGCCAGCAGCGAAAGACAGGGGATGAACACTGAAGCTTTCTTT
CASSERQGMNTEAFF
>TRBV13|TRBJ2-3|TRBD1|-
TGTGCCAGCCGTGACAGGGAGAGAACAGATACGCAGTATTTT
CASRDRERTDTQYF
>TRBV28|TRBJ1-5|-|-
TGTGCCAGCAGTTTTCCTGGAGGGGCGGGCAATCAGCCCCAGCATTTT
CASSFPGGAGNQPQHF
>TRBV15|TRBJ2-7|-|-
TGTGCCACCAGCAGGTTGAACGAGCAGTACTTC
CATSRLNEQYF
>TRBV5-1|TRBJ1-1|TRBD1|-
TGCGCCAGCAGCCCGACCGGGACAGGGGCGGCGAACACTGAAGCTTTCTTT
CASSPTGTGAANTEAFF
>TRBV12-3/TRBV12-4|TRBJ1-1|-|-
TGTGCCAGCAGTCCGGGGCCTGAAGCTTTCTTT
CASSPGPEAFF
>TRBV3-1/TRBV3-2|TRBJ1-1|-|few
TGTGCCAGCAGCCAAGACGGCAGGGTGAACACTGAAGCTTTCTTT
CASSQDGRVNTEAFF
>TRBV3-1/TRBV3-2|TRBJ2-2|-|-
TGTGCCAGCAGCCGTCAACGGAACACCGGGGAGCTGTTTTTT
CASSRQRNTGELFF
>TRBV18|TRBJ1-4|-|-
TGTGCCAGCTCACCAAGCTTCGCAGTAGAAAAACTGTTTTTT
CASSPSFAVEKLFF
>TRBV12-3/TRBV12-4|TRBJ1-1|-|-
TGTGCCAGCAGCCGACATATGAACACTGAAGCTTTCTTT
CASSRHMNTEAFF
>TRBV5-1|TRBJ2-2|TRBD2|-
TGCGCCAGCAGCTTGTCGGTAGCGGGAGCGAACACCGGGGAGCTGTTTTTT
CASSLSVAGANTGELFF
>TRBV6-1|TRBJ1-1|-|-
TGTGCCAGCAGTGAAGGACCGGCTGAGGTCAGCACTGAAGCTTTCTTT
CASSEGPAEVSTEAFF
>TRBV10-2|TRBJ1-1|-|medium-sized
TGCGCCAGCAGTGGCAGTTCGAACACTGAAGCTTTCTTT
CASSGSSNTEAFF
>TRBV29-1|TRBJ1-6|-|-
TGCAGCGTGCAGGGGACGGGTAATTCACCCCTCCACTTT
CSVQGTGNSPLHF
>TRBV6-5|TRBJ1-4|-|-
TGTGCCAGCAGTCCGTACGAACGGTTCGAAAAACTGTTTTTT
CASSPYERFEKLFF
>TRBV13|TRBJ2-7|-|-
TGTGCCAGCAGCCTCACTCCGAATACCCCCTACGAGCAGTACTTC
CASSLTPNTPYEQYF
>TRBV3-1/TRBV3-2|TRBJ1-1|TRBD1|-
TGTGCCAGCAGCCCCCACCAGGGGGAGGACACTGAAGCTTTCTTT
CASSPHQGEDTEAFF
>TRBV6-5|TRBJ1-1|-|-
TGTGCCAGCAGCGCCTTGGGTGCCTTTAACACTGAAACTTTCTTT
CASSALGAFNTETFF
>TRBV2|TRBJ1-1|TRBD1|-
TGTGCCAGCAGTGAGGACAGGGCGATGAACACTGAAGCTTTCTTT
CASSEDRAMNTEAFF
>TRBV5-4|TRBJ2-1|TRBD2|-
TGTGCCAGTCGGGGGGGGCTTACGGGCAATGAGCAGTTCTTC
CASRGGLTGNEQFF
>TRBV5-5|TRBJ2-2|TRBD2|-
TGTGCCAGCAGCTTGGAGCCGGGACTAGGCTCGAGCACCGGGGAGCTGTTTTTT
CASSLEPGLGSSTGELFF